This TCR beta chain was obtained from a study of CD8 T cells in Susac syndrome. The authors reverse transcribed about 0.45 to 1 ug RNA with random hexamers. TCRdb re-derived calls from the immunoSEQ multiplex PCR reads in MiXCR, one entry per CDR3 protein. The sample holds roughly 50,000 distinct CDR3 sequences, 92% seen once. Germline V CDR1 and CDR2: LGHNA, YSLEER. The trim removed 2 bases at V and 2 bases at J, leaving 9 bases unmatched. This CDR3 region has 18 residues. What was sequenced was CD8+ T cells from PBMCs. The chain joins TRBV4-3 to TRBJ2-1, with 10 bases lining up with TRBD1. The clonotype comes from a human donor in good health. The CDR3 region is CASSQFLDRGLTYNEQFF. DNA for the CDR3: TGCGCCAGCAGCCAATTTCTTGACAGGGGGCTAACCTACAATGAGCAGTTCTTC.